The 27 T cell receptor beta chains presented below share a single source sample, sequenced in a study of blood T cell repertoires in COVID-19. Method: immunoSEQ multiplex PCR; TCRdb's copy keeps in-frame clones and lacks some. The sample includes 220,000 or so clones, about 85% of them seen just once. The sample comprised peripheral blood. Receptor source: a woman in her fifties or sixties who had recovered from COVID-19.

The chain combines TRBV2 with TRBJ2-3; D possibly corresponds to TRBD2 (6 bases). The length of the CDR3 is 18 residues. CDR1 and CDR2 from the germline V gene are SNHLY and FYNNEI. The V end was cut by 6 bases, the J end by 0 bases, with 22 bases between. CDR3 in amino acids: CASSGGAWGVLSTDTQYF. CDR3 bases: TGTGCCAGCAGCGGCGGGGCCTGGGGAGTATTAAGCACAGATACGCAGTATTTT. Full variable domain (remainder filled in from reference TRBV2 and TRBJ2-3): EPEVTQTPSHQVTQMGQEVILRCVPISNHLYFYWYRQILGQKVEFLVSFYNNEISEKSEIFDDQFSVERPDGSNFTLKIRSTKLEDSAMYFCASSGGAWGVLSTDTQYFGPGTRLTVL.

This sequence joins TRBV9 and TRBJ1-2, with 9 bases matching TRBD1. This CDR3 has 16 residues. Germline CDR1 is SGDLS and CDR2 is YYNGEE. V shed 4 bases, J shed 4 bases, and the junction held 11 bases outside the gene matches. The CDR3 spells CASSPEGTGSLYGYTF. CDR3 nucleotides: TGTGCCAGCAGCCCCGAGGGGACAGGGAGCCTCTATGGCTACACCTTC.

CDR3 protein: CASSLRIAGTGNYKQYF. The CDR3 DNA follows: TGTGCCAGCAGCTTAAGGATCGCCGGGACAGGGAATTACAAGCAGTACTTC. J is TRBJ2-7 and V is TRBV7-8; 9 nucleotides match TRBD1. CDR1 and CDR2 (germline): SGHVS, FQNEAQ. The CDR3 extends over 17 amino acids. V lost 2 bases to trimming and J lost 8 bases; unmatched junction nucleotides: 16. Full variable domain (outside the CDR3, taken from reference TRBV7-8 and TRBJ2-7): GAGVSQSPRYKVAKRGQDVALRCDPISGHVSLFWYQQALGQGPEFLTYFQNEAQLDKSGLPSDRFFAERPEGSVSTLKIQRTQQEDSAVYLCASSLRIAGTGNYKQYFGPGTRLTVT.

This chain joins TRBV6-2 or TRBV6-3 and TRBJ1-2; 12 bases agree with TRBD1. The CDR3 spans 17 residues. V gave up 2 bases and J gave up 0 bases; unmatched junction bases: 4. Germline CDR1 is MNHEY and CDR2 is SVGEGT. The CDR3 region is CASSYGTGGKPNYGYTF. The CDR3 DNA reads as TGTGCCAGCAGTTACGGGACAGGGGGCAAGCCTAACTATGGCTACACCTTC.

Concerning this clone: The same CDR3 arises from other DNA sequences in this sample as well. The chain recombines TRBV5-1 with TRBJ1-5; D is possibly TRBD1 (5 bases). Germline V gene data show CDR1 as SGHRS and CDR2 as YFSETQ. V lost 0 bases to trimming and J lost 5 bases, with 9 bases between them. The CDR3 has 14 amino acids. The CDR3 here is CASSLAGGDQPQHF. The CDR3 nucleotides are TGCGCCAGCAGCTTGGCCGGAGGGGATCAGCCCCAGCATTTT.

This clone was detected only once. The chain employs TRBV19 and TRBJ1-5; D not resolved. V was clipped by 5 bases and J by 0 bases, with 11 bases between them. Germline V lookup: CDR1 LNHDA, CDR2 SQIVND (reference sequence). The CDR3 spans 15 residues. The CDR3 here is CASSARGYSNQPQHF. In DNA form, the CDR3 reads TGTGCCAGTAGTGCACGGGGATATAGCAATCAGCCCCAGCATTTT.

The DNA for the CDR3 is TGTGCCAGCAGGGTCGGACAGGGAACTAATGAAAAACTGTTTTTT. Translated: CASRVGQGTNEKLFF. The chain employs TRBV3-1 (or the pseudogene TRBV3-2) and TRBJ1-4; 8 bases match TRBD1. CDR1 LGHDT and CDR2 YNNKEL come from the germline V gene (reference sequence). The CDR3 is 15 amino acids. The V segment lost 6 bases and the J segment 1 base; nucleotides outside the gene matches: 4.

The rearrangement joins TRBV6-2 or TRBV6-3 to TRBJ1-1; 7 nucleotides agree with TRBD1. J lost 1 base, V lost 3 bases, and 5 bases had no gene match. The CDR3 spans 15 residues. Germline V lookup: CDR1 MNHEY, CDR2 SVGEGT. CDR3 in amino acids: CASSYSDRRNTEAFF. The CDR3 coding sequence is TGTGCCAGCAGTTATTCGGACAGGAGGAACACTGAAGCTTTCTTT.

The genes are TRBV2 and TRBJ2-3; 8 nucleotides agree with TRBD2. J lost 4 bases, V lost 8 bases, and 14 bases had no gene match. Germline CDR1 is SNHLY and CDR2 is FYNNEI. The CDR3 extends over 16 amino acids. As DNA, the CDR3 is TGTGCCAGCCCCCCCGGACTAGCCGTGGGGGCAGATACGCAGTATTTT. Its protein is CASPPGLAVGADTQYF. The variable domain in full, completed from reference TRBV2 and TRBJ2-3, reads EPEVTQTPSHQVTQMGQEVILRCVPISNHLYFYWYRQILGQKVEFLVSFYNNEISEKSEIFDDQFSVERPDGSNFTLKIRSTKLEDSAMYFCASPPGLAVGADTQYFGPGTRLTVL.

CDR3 nucleotides: TGTGCCAGTAGTATCGGCGGGGCAGCTAACTATGGCTACACCTTC. It encodes CASSIGGAANYGYTF. This chain joins TRBV19 and TRBJ1-2, with D tentatively TRBD1 (5 bases). Per the germline V gene, CDR1 is LNHDA and CDR2 is SQIVND (reference sequence). The CDR3 extends over 15 amino acids. Trimming took 3 bases from V and 0 from J, leaving 11 bases between them.

The chain employs TRBV29-1 and TRBJ1-4; D is ambiguous. The ends were cut back, 4 bases at V and 7 bases at J, with 13 bases in the middle. This CDR3 region has 13 residues. CDR1 is SQVTM, CDR2 ANQGSEA, per germline. The DNA for the CDR3 is TGCAGCGTTGTTCGAAATGAGGGTGAAAAACTGTTTTTT. Translated, it gives CSVVRNEGEKLFF.

V usage is TRBV7-3 and J usage is TRBJ2-1; 11 bases line up with TRBD2. Germline values: CDR1 SGHTA, CDR2 FQGTGA. The V gene end was trimmed by 4 bases and the J gene end by 13 bases; junction bases not matched to a gene: 3. The CDR3 has 12 amino acids. In nucleotides, the CDR3 is TGTGCCAGCAGCTCTAGCGGGGGGTACCAGTTCTTC. This gives the protein CASSSSGGYQFF.

This clone was counted many times. V and J are TRBV2 and TRBJ2-1; D not resolved. This CDR3 region has 13 residues. The germline V and J ends were trimmed by 4 bases and 5 bases, with 9 bases remaining between them. The germline V gene encodes CDR1 SNHLY and CDR2 FYNNEI. CDR3 in DNA: TGTGCCAGCAGTGTAGTACGAGACAATGAGCAGTTCTTC. Its translation: CASSVVRDNEQFF.

The chain joins TRBV7-2 to TRBJ1-2; TRBD1 matches at 9 bases. This CDR3 comprises 15 residues. Germline CDR1 and CDR2: SGHTA and FQGNSA. The V gene end was trimmed by 5 bases and the J gene end by 7 bases; junction bases not matched to a gene: 11. CDR3 region: CASSGRQGEGSGYTF. DNA for the CDR3: TGTGCCAGCAGCGGACGACAGGGGGAGGGTAGTGGCTACACCTTC.

The chain uses TRBV11-2 and TRBJ2-5, with TRBD2 identical over 9 bases. There are 16 residues in the CDR3. V trimming: 2 bases; J trimming: 4 bases; junction bases outside the gene matches: 8. CDR1 is SGHAT, CDR2 FQNNGV, per germline. CDR3 nucleotide sequence: TGTGCCAGCAGCTTATACGGTTTAGCGGGGGCAGAGACCCAGTACTTC. Translation: CASSLYGLAGAETQYF.

A few counts support this clone. J is TRBJ1-2 and V is TRBV2, with D perhaps matching TRBD1 (6 bases). In germline, CDR1 is SNHLY, CDR2 FYNNEI. The V gene lost 7 bases and the J gene lost 10 bases, with 16 bases spanning the gap. The CDR3 contains 12 residues. The CDR3 DNA is TGTGCCAGCACCGAAGACAGGCTCCTCTACACCTTC. Amino acids: CASTEDRLLYTF.

This clone has a handful of counts. This chain uses TRBV14 with TRBJ2-7; 7 bases line up with TRBD1. V gave up 5 bases and J gave up 9 bases; unmatched junction bases: 10. Germline V gene sequence: CDR1 SGHDN, CDR2 FVKESK. The CDR3 length is 13 residues. CDR3 loop: CASSRGQRLGQYF. CDR3 nucleotides: TGTGCCAGCAGCAGGGGACAGCGGCTTGGGCAGTACTTC.

The DNA for the CDR3 is TGCAGCGTCAGTGGACTAGCGGGGGGGCGGGAGCAGTACTTC. Encoded protein: CSVSGLAGGREQYF. This chain uses TRBV29-1 with TRBJ2-7; 15 nucleotides align to TRBD2. The CDR3 extends over 14 amino acids. V was pared by 6 bases and J by 7 bases, with 7 bases of the junction left unmatched. Germline-derived CDR1 and CDR2 are SQVTM and ANQGSEA.

This clone was detected only once. This chain joins TRBV6-2 or TRBV6-3 and TRBJ2-3; TRBD2 agrees at 7 bases. Per germline, CDR1 MNHEY and CDR2 SVGEGT. The J segment lost 0 bases and the V segment lost 1 base, leaving 7 bases of the junction unmatched. The CDR3 covers 17 residues. The CDR3 DNA is TGTGCCAGCAGTTACTGGGGGAGGGGTTCGAGCACAGATACGCAGTATTTT. This encodes CASSYWGRGSSTDTQYF.

The V gene is TRBV6-2 or TRBV6-3, the J gene TRBJ2-1; a possible D gene is TRBD2 (5 bases). The germline V gene has CDR1 MNHEY and CDR2 SVGEGT. The V and J ends lost 4 bases and 8 bases respectively, with 15 bases between them. The CDR3 runs to 14 residues. The CDR3 bases are TGTGCCAGCAGTTGGGAGACGGGGATCGATGAGCAGTTCTTC. Amino acid sequence: CASSWETGIDEQFF.

In this sample, this clone turned up a few times. The chain has TRBV19 and TRBJ1-2; perhaps TRBD1 as D (5 bases). CDR1 LNHDA and CDR2 SQIVND come from the germline V gene (reference sequence). Trimming took 5 bases from V and 7 from J, leaving 11 bases between them. This CDR3 region has 12 residues. The CDR3 sequence: CASSRSGLGYTF. CDR3 nucleotides: TGTGCCAGTAGTCGATCAGGGCTTGGCTACACCTTC.

This clone was detected only once. V is TRBV10-3 and J is TRBJ1-3, with 9 bases matching TRBD1. This CDR3 region has 15 residues. The V and J ends lost 7 bases and 3 bases, in that order; junction bases with no gene match: 7. Germline assignment: CDR1 ENHRY and CDR2 SYGVKD. CDR3 amino acids: CAINNRGRLGNTIYF. CDR3 coding DNA: TGTGCCATCAACAACAGGGGGCGTCTTGGAAACACCATATATTTT.

The chain recombines TRBV28 with TRBJ1-1, with 7 nucleotides matching TRBD1. This CDR3 region has 15 residues. J gave up 2 bases and V 4 bases, and 7 bases lay outside the gene matches. Germline V gene sequence: CDR1 MDHEN, CDR2 SYDVKM. The CDR3 sequence: CASSSPGTANTEAFF. The CDR3 DNA reads TGTGCCAGCAGTTCCCCCGGGACAGCAAACACTGAAGCTTTCTTT.

The chain combines TRBV12-3 or TRBV12-4 with TRBJ1-2; no clear D gene. The CDR3 loop spans 13 amino acids. Trimming stripped 6 bases from V and 8 bases from J, with 16 bases between. The CDR3 DNA reads TGTGCCAGCAGCGGGTCTGCCCTAGGAGGCTACACCTTC. Translation gives CASSGSALGGYTF.

V usage is TRBV7-6 and J usage is TRBJ2-1, with a possible D match to TRBD1 (6 bases). Germline V gene lookup returns CDR1 SGHVS and CDR2 FNYEAQ. The germline V and J ends were trimmed by 3 bases and 2 bases, with 14 bases remaining between them. This CDR3 comprises 16 residues. CDR3 nucleotide sequence: TGTGCCAGCAGCTTCGCCTGGACAGCCACCTACAATGAGCAGTTCTTC. Protein product: CASSFAWTATYNEQFF.

V usage is TRBV5-4 and J usage is TRBJ2-3; 9 bases match TRBD1. The CDR3 has 16 amino acids. Losses at the gene ends were 6 bases for V and 5 bases for J; bases not matched to a gene: 13. From germline, CDR1 is SGHNT and CDR2 YYREEE (reference sequence). This chain's CDR3 is CASNPTNRGQGDTQYF. DNA of the CDR3: TGTGCCAGCAACCCAACGAACAGGGGGCAGGGAGATACGCAGTATTTT.

This clone has more than one count but fewer than ten. J is TRBJ2-7 and V is TRBV10-3; no reliable D call. CDR1 and CDR2 from the germline V gene are ENHRY and SYGVKD. Trimming took 0 bases from V and 5 from J, leaving 8 bases between them. This CDR3 has 13 residues. The CDR3 here is CAISESSYNEQYF. The CDR3 coding sequence is TGTGCCATCAGTGAGTCGAGTTATAACGAGCAGTACTTC.